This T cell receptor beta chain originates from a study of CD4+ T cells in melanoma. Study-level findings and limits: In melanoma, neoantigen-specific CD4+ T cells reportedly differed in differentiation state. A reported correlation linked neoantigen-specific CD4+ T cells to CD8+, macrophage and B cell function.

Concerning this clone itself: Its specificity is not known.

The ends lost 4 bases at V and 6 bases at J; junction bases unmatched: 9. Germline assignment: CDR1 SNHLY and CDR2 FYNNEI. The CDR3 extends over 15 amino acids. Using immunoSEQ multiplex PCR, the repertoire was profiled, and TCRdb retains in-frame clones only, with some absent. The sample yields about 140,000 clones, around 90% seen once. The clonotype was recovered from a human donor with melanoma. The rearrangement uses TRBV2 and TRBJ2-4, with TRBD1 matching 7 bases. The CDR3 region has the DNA TGTGCCAGCAGTGGGGACAGCAAGAACCTAAACATTCAGTACTTC. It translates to CASSGDSKNLNIQYF.